The 8 T cell receptor beta chains below all came from one sample that was sequenced in a study of beta chain features in type 1 diabetes (dated by TCRdb to between 2017 and 2018). The library was produced with the immunoSEQ multiplex PCR assay. The High Capacity cDNA Reverse Transcription Kit was used to reverse transcribe all of the isolated RNA, meaning that expressed TCRB transcripts were what got sequenced. Imported from immuneACCESS, the table was reduced by TCRdb to in-frame sequences with V and J called. These copies leave out some clones; in studies compared against another copy, an unresolved V gene accounts for under half, and the cause of the remainder is not known. The sample records some 170,000 clones, roughly 60% of which are singletons. The top ten hold about 0.081% of the sample. No cognate antigen is known for these TCRs. Overall study outcomes, separate from this receptor: A moderate but significant shortening of TCRB CDR3 length was observed in type 1 diabetes patients in all four CD4+ subsets.

Material: naive CD4+ T cells from blood. What the cell subset or site label conveys for this sample: true naive CD4+ T cells. These receptors all come from a man between 25 and 39 years old with type 1 diabetes.

Only one count was recorded for this clone. This chain uses TRBV28 with TRBJ2-7; D tentatively reads TRBD1 or TRBD2 (5 bases each). Trimming shortened V by 7 bases and J by 0 bases, and 16 bases separated the two germline ends. This CDR3 is built from 15 residues. Germline V gene data show CDR1 as MDHEN and CDR2 as SYDVKM. In DNA form, the CDR3 reads TGTGCCAGCAACTCACCGAGAGGGGACTCCTACGAGCAGTACTTC. Translating gives CASNSPRGDSYEQYF.

The rearrangement uses TRBV27 and TRBJ1-2; D remains ambiguous. This CDR3 comprises 15 residues. CDR1 is MNHEY, CDR2 SMNVEV, per germline (reference sequence). The V end lost 6 bases, the J end lost 8 bases, and 22 bases lay between the germline ends. Here the CDR3 reads CASRRTGQGLAGYTF. The DNA for the CDR3 is TGTGCCAGCAGGCGGACGGGCCAAGGCCTGGCCGGCTACACCTTC.

A few counts support this clone. The chain combines TRBV18 with TRBJ2-1; weak D call: TRBD2 (5 bases). The V gene's germline CDR1 is KGHSH and CDR2 LQKENI. The CDR3 spans 12 residues. Trimming shortened V by 2 bases and J by 11 bases, and 10 bases separated the two germline ends. As DNA, the CDR3 is TGTGCCAGCTCACCAGAACGGACTCAGCAGTTCTTC. Encoded protein: CASSPERTQQFF.

This clone has a single count. The CDR3 loop is CASTRQDLDTQYF. The CDR3 coding sequence is TGTGCCAGCACTAGACAGGACTTAGATACGCAGTATTTT. The chain has TRBV2 and TRBJ2-3; weak D call: TRBD1 (6 bases). V was shortened by 7 bases and J by 5 bases, with 13 bases between the two germline ends. Germline V CDR1 and CDR2: SNHLY, FYNNEI. The CDR3 consists of 13 residues.

This clone showed up just once. The chain is built from TRBV6-5 and TRBJ2-5; possible D gene TRBD2, 6 bases. The CDR3 runs 13 residues. Germline V gene sequence: CDR1 MNHEY, CDR2 SVGAGI. The V end lost 7 bases, the J end lost 2 bases, and 11 bases lay between the germline ends. In nucleotides, the CDR3 is TGTGCCAGCACCGGGGGACCGCAAGAGACCCAGTACTTC. Protein product: CASTGGPQETQYF.

The rearrangement joins TRBV6-5 to TRBJ1-5; possible D gene TRBD1, 5 bases. Germline loops: CDR1 MNHEY, CDR2 SVGAGI. The CDR3 spans 15 residues. V was clipped by 6 bases and J by 2 bases, with 14 bases between them. This chain's CDR3 is CASSPLGDGNQPQHF. As DNA, the CDR3 is TGTGCCAGCAGCCCCCTGGGGGATGGCAATCAGCCCCAGCATTTT.

Turning to this clone: Within the sample, other DNA sequences also encode this same CDR3. This chain joins TRBV29-1 and TRBJ1-1; D remains unclear. CDR3 length equals 10 residues. The V gene lost 5 bases and the J gene lost 2 bases, with 3 bases spanning the gap. Germline CDR1 and CDR2: SQVTM and ANQGSEA. The CDR3 region has the DNA TGCAGCGTTCTCAACACTGAAGCTTTCTTT. Residues: CSVLNTEAFF.

About this clone: Other DNA sequences of this sample code for an identical CDR3. J is TRBJ2-3 and V is TRBV7-2; D uncertain. The CDR3 totals 14 residues. Trimming stripped 1 base from V and 2 bases from J, with 7 bases between. Germline V CDR1 and CDR2: SGHTA, FQGNSA. This CDR3 reads CASSLDRTTDTQYF. The CDR3 DNA reads TGTGCCAGCAGCTTAGACCGTACCACAGATACGCAGTATTTT.